This TCR beta chain was recorded in a study of Graves' ophthalmopathy and Graves' hyperthyroidism. As for the study in general: In this cohort's terms, stable hyperthyroidism meant no ophthalmopathy by 18 months of follow-up.

Patients were left out if they had other autoimmune diseases, uncontrolled infections, pregnancy or lactation. This CDR3 region has 17 residues. CDR1 is LNHDA, CDR2 SQIVND, per germline (reference sequence). The V and J ends lost 9 bases and 0 bases respectively, with 23 bases between them. Regarding this clonotype: A read error may be the cause here, since a much bigger clone is one base away.

Investigators amplified TCR beta CDR3 regions from RNA transcripts. HTBI primers served in a first-round RT-PCR, which a second-round multiplex PCR followed. One entry per CDR3 protein results from TCRdb running MiXCR on the multiplex PCR reads. The data hold about 1.1 million distinct CDR3 sequences, with about 35% observed a single time. The specimen was peripheral blood or thyroid tissue (not recorded which). This TCR came from an adult man with Graves' hyperthyroidism. V is TRBV19 and J is TRBJ1-1; D possibly corresponds to TRBD1 (5 bases). The CDR3 bases are TGTGCCAGCCATTCGAATCAGGGAGAGATACTGAACACTGAAGCTTTCTTT. Residues: CASHSNQGEILNTEAFF.